Below, 24 T cell receptor beta chains from the same sample are listed, as sequenced in a study of blood T cell repertoires in COVID-19. Assay used: immunoSEQ multiplex PCR; TCRdb lists only in-frame clones, some missing. In the table there are about 240,000 clones, about four fifths of which are singletons. The sample taken for sequencing was peripheral blood. All receptors derive from a woman aged 80 or over with COVID-19, enrolled during active disease.

The chain uses TRBV28 and TRBJ2-7, with D maybe TRBD1 (6 bases). CDR3 length equals 12 residues. Germline CDR1 reads MDHEN; CDR2 reads SYDVKM. V was trimmed by 6 bases and J by 3 bases, leaving 9 bases between them. CDR3 sequence reads: CASRTGGYEQYF. The CDR3 DNA is TGTGCCAGCAGGACAGGAGGCTACGAGCAGTACTTC.

J is TRBJ1-2 and V is TRBV6-1, with a weak D call TRBD1 (5 bases). Germline lookup yields CDR1 MNHNS and CDR2 SASEGT. The CDR3 covers 13 residues. Between the trimmed V and J ends, which lost 1 base and 7 bases, there was a span of 10 bases. Written as DNA, the CDR3 is TGTGCCAGCAGTGAAGGGTTAGGGGTTGGCTACACCTTC. Its translation is CASSEGLGVGYTF.

In its sample, this clone was seen a few times. V and J are TRBV3-1 (or the pseudogene TRBV3-2) and TRBJ1-5, with D maybe TRBD1 (6 bases). The CDR3 runs to 14 residues. CDR1 LGHDT and CDR2 YNNKEL come from the germline V gene (reference sequence). V dropped 6 bases and J dropped 5 bases, with 14 bases sitting between them. Here the CDR3 DNA reads TGTGCCAGCAGTTTCGGGGGGGGCGATCAGCCCCAGCATTTT. It specifies CASSFGGGDQPQHF.

The chain uses TRBV11-2 and TRBJ1-4; unclear D gene. Trimming removed 1 base from V and 4 bases from J, with 7 bases in between. CDR3 length: 14 residues. Germline assignment: CDR1 SGHAT and CDR2 FQNNGV. The CDR3 DNA is TGTGCCAGCAGCTTAGGGCCGATTAATGAAAAACTGTTTTTT. It codes for CASSLGPINEKLFF.

The count of this clone is one. This chain uses TRBV7-6 with TRBJ1-1; 7 positions agree with TRBD1. The CDR3 totals 15 residues. The germline V gene has CDR1 SGHVS and CDR2 FNYEAQ. The V segment lost 3 bases and the J segment 4 bases; nucleotides outside the gene matches: 8. The chain's CDR3 is CASSFSPTGFTEAFF. DNA of the CDR3: TGTGCCAGCAGCTTCTCCCCGACAGGGTTCACTGAAGCTTTCTTT.

V and J are TRBV20-1 and TRBJ2-7, with TRBD2 identical over 10 bases. This CDR3 is 13 amino acids long. After removal of 3 bases from V and 6 bases from J, the junction contained 5 bases not matched to a gene. From germline, CDR1 is DFQATT and CDR2 SNEGSKA (reference sequence). CDR3 loop: CSASGGLAREQYF. CDR3 DNA sequence: TGCAGTGCTAGTGGGGGACTAGCGCGCGAGCAGTACTTC.

The chain combines TRBV28 with TRBJ2-2; D may be TRBD1 (6 bases). The germline V and J ends were trimmed by 9 bases and 4 bases, with 15 bases remaining between them. Germline V lookup: CDR1 MDHEN, CDR2 SYDVKM. The CDR3 length is 14 residues. The chain's CDR3 is CASLIRGATGELFF. CDR3 nucleotide sequence: TGTGCCAGTTTAATCAGGGGTGCCACCGGGGAGCTGTTTTTT.

This clone has just a few counts. The V call is TRBV10-3, the J call TRBJ1-1; TRBD1 might be the D (5 bases). The V gene lost 6 bases and the J gene lost 0 bases, with 5 bases spanning the gap. The CDR3 has 12 residues. Germline CDR1 is ENHRY and CDR2 is SYGVKD. The CDR3 loop reads CAIRDMNTEAFF. The CDR3, as DNA: TGTGCCATCAGGGACATGAACACTGAAGCTTTCTTT.

The chain couples TRBV9 to TRBJ2-3, with D tentatively TRBD2 (6 bases). This CDR3 is built from 16 residues. V was cut by 3 bases and J by 2 bases, with 16 bases left in between. The V gene's germline CDR1 is SGDLS and CDR2 YYNGEE. The CDR3 here is CASSAVAVPSTDTQYF. Here the CDR3 DNA reads TGTGCCAGCAGCGCTGTAGCGGTTCCTTCCACAGATACGCAGTATTTT.

The chain carries TRBV7-2 and TRBJ1-5, with a possible D match to TRBD1 (5 bases). V gave up 5 bases and J gave up 6 bases, with 11 bases separating them. The germline V gene has CDR1 SGHTA and CDR2 FQGNSA. The CDR3 runs 13 residues. CDR3 nucleotide sequence: TGTGCCAGCAGCCCAGGGCCGTTTCAGCCCCAGCATTTT. Translated, it gives CASSPGPFQPQHF. Filled out from reference TRBV7-2 and TRBJ1-5, the complete variable domain reads GAGVSQSPSNKVTEKGKDVELRCDPISGHTALYWYRQSLGQGLEFLIYFQGNSAPDKSGLPSDRFSAERTGGSVSTLTIQRTQQEDSAVYLCASSPGPFQPQHFGDGTRLSIL.

In this sample, this clone turned up once. The chain has TRBV9 and TRBJ2-7, with a tentative D call TRBD2 (6 bases). The CDR3 has 14 residues. V lost 3 bases, J lost 3 bases, and 13 bases lay in between. Germline V CDR1 and CDR2: SGDLS, YYNGEE. CDR3 in amino acids: CASSASDGHYEQYF. The CDR3 nucleotides are TGTGCCAGCAGCGCTAGCGACGGACACTACGAGCAGTACTTC.

The chain employs TRBV11-2 and TRBJ2-1; 12 bases line up with TRBD1. The trim removed 5 bases at V and 9 bases at J, leaving 5 bases unmatched. CDR1 and CDR2 (germline): SGHAT, FQNNGV. CDR3 size: 14 residues. The CDR3 loop is CASSPGQGAGEQFF. DNA of the CDR3: TGTGCCAGCAGCCCGGGACAGGGGGCGGGTGAGCAGTTCTTC.

This chain joins TRBV11-3 and TRBJ2-2; D is perhaps TRBD1 (6 bases). The CDR3 totals 13 residues. Germline V gene sequence: CDR1 SGHNT, CDR2 YENEEA. V was pared by 6 bases and J by 4 bases, with 9 bases between. The CDR3 loop reads CASRKDSTGELFF. CDR3 coding DNA: TGTGCCAGCAGAAAGGACAGCACCGGGGAGCTGTTTTTT.

This clone has only one observation. The genes are TRBV28 and TRBJ2-5, with 8 nucleotides matching TRBD1. The germline CDR1 and CDR2 sequences are MDHEN and SYDVKM. This CDR3 has 16 residues. V shed 4 bases, J shed 5 bases, and the junction held 12 bases outside the gene matches. In nucleotides, the CDR3 is TGTGCCAGCAGTTCCCTTGCAGGGGGCATTTCGGAGACCCAGTACTTC. The encoded protein is CASSSLAGGISETQYF.

The rearrangement links TRBV6-5 to TRBJ1-2; D possibly corresponds to TRBD1 (5 bases). V gave up 5 bases and J gave up 8 bases, with 18 bases separating them. The CDR3 totals 14 residues. Germline CDR1 reads MNHEY; CDR2 reads SVGAGI. CDR3 DNA sequence: TGTGCCAGCAGTAGGGGCGAGTCTTTCGGCGGCTACACCTTC. Translated: CASSRGESFGGYTF.

This clone has a handful of counts. The rearrangement uses TRBV18 and TRBJ1-3, with D possibly being TRBD1 (5 bases). The CDR3 covers 14 residues. V was clipped by 3 bases and J by 3 bases, with 9 bases between them. Looked up from germline, CDR1 is KGHSH and CDR2 is LQKENI. CDR3 DNA: TGTGCCAGCTCACCGGGACTCAGTGGAAACACCATATATTTT. Translation: CASSPGLSGNTIYF.

The chain couples TRBV5-1 to TRBJ1-6; maybe TRBD1 (5 bases). V lost 0 bases to trimming and J lost 7 bases, with 8 bases between them. The V gene's germline CDR1 is SGHRS and CDR2 YFSETQ. The CDR3 has 14 amino acids. CDR3 protein: CASSLGGLNSPLHF. The CDR3 DNA reads as TGCGCCAGCAGCTTGGGGGGCCTGAATTCACCCCTCCACTTT.

The chain links TRBV19 to TRBJ2-3; a possible D gene is TRBD2 (6 bases). The germline V gene has CDR1 LNHDA and CDR2 SQIVND (reference sequence). This CDR3 contains 16 residues. Trimming shortened V by 4 bases and J by 1 base, and 15 bases separated the two germline ends. CDR3 nucleotides: TGTGCCAGTAGTACCTCGTCGGGACTCCGCACAGATACGCAGTATTTT. Protein sequence: CASSTSSGLRTDTQYF.

This clone was recorded only once. The chain combines TRBV28 with TRBJ1-1; D is unresolved. V gave up 5 bases and J gave up 2 bases, with 15 bases separating them. Germline CDR1 is MDHEN and CDR2 is SYDVKM. This CDR3 is built from 15 residues. CDR3 in amino acids: CASSRTGSLNTEAFF. For the CDR3, the DNA is TGTGCCAGCAGTCGGACGGGGAGTTTAAACACTGAAGCTTTCTTT. Complete variable domain (other parts from reference TRBV28 and TRBJ1-1): DVKVTQSSRYLVKRTGEKVFLECVQDMDHENMFWYRQDPGLGLRLIYFSYDVKMKEKGDIPEGYSVSREKKERFSLILESASTNQTSMYLCASSRTGSLNTEAFFGQGTRLTVV.

This clone appeared once. The V and J genes are TRBV18 and TRBJ1-1; tentatively, D is TRBD1 (6 bases). CDR3 length: 15 residues. Germline V gene data show CDR1 as KGHSH and CDR2 as LQKENI. V was pared by 6 bases and J by 4 bases, with 18 bases between. CDR3 nucleotide sequence: TGTGCCAGCTCGCTCCAACAGGGTGACGGCACTGAAGCTTTCTTT. It is translated as CASSLQQGDGTEAFF.

The chain uses TRBV18 and TRBJ1-1; D might be TRBD1 (5 bases). This CDR3 is built from 15 residues. Between the trimmed V and J ends, which lost 6 bases and 3 bases, there was a span of 17 bases. From germline, CDR1 is KGHSH and CDR2 LQKENI. DNA for the CDR3: TGTGCCAGCTCGCATTTAGACAGCAGGGACACTGAAGCTTTCTTT. Protein: CASSHLDSRDTEAFF.

This chain joins TRBV19 and TRBJ1-3; D is unresolved. This CDR3 has 15 residues. Germline V gene data show CDR1 as LNHDA and CDR2 as SQIVND (reference sequence). Trimming pared 5 bases from V and 2 bases from J, leaving 13 bases between. Written as DNA, the CDR3 is TGTGCCAGTAGTTACCAGGTTCTTCCTGGAAACACCATATATTTT. It translates to CASSYQVLPGNTIYF.

This sequence joins TRBV7-9 and TRBJ2-5, with 10 positions matching TRBD2. The V segment lost 5 bases and the J segment 5 bases; nucleotides outside the gene matches: 11. The CDR3 contains 16 residues. Germline V lookup: CDR1 SEHNR, CDR2 FQNEAQ (reference sequence). CDR3 DNA sequence: TGTGCCAGCAGCACGCCCACTAGCGGGGAGGGGGAGACCCAGTACTTC. Translated, it gives CASSTPTSGEGETQYF.

The chain has TRBV10-3 and TRBJ1-1; no clear D. The CDR3 extends over 12 amino acids. From germline, CDR1 is ENHRY and CDR2 SYGVKD. The germline V and J ends were trimmed by 5 bases and 8 bases, with 12 bases remaining between them. The CDR3 DNA reads as TGTGCCATCAGTAATCTCGGGGAAGAAGCTTTCTTT. This gives the protein CAISNLGEEAFF.